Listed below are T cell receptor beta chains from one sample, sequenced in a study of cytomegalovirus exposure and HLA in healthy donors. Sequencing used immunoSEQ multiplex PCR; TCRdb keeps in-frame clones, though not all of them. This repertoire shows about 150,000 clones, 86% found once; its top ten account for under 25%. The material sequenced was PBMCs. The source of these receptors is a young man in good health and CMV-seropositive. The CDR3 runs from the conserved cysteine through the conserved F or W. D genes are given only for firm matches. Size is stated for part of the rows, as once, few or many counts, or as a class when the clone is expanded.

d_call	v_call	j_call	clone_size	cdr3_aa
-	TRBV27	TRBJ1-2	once	CASSLAGDYGYTF
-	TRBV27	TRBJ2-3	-	CASSLAPGLTDTQYF
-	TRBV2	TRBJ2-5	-	CASSPDRSQETQYF
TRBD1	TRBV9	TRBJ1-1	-	CASSVKGADTEAFF
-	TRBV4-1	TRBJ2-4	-	CASSPGGQTGAKNIQYF
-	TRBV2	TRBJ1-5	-	CASREPGIEQPQHF
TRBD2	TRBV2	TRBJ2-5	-	CASSGASGYQETQYF
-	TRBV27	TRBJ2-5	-	CASSFWAGKETQYF
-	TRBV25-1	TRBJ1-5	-	CASSEFGLGQGNQPQHF
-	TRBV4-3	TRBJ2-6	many	CASSQVVVAGANVLTF
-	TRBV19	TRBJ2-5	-	CASSRRQSQETQYF
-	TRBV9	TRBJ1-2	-	CASSVAGAATNYGYTF
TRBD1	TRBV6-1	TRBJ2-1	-	CASLPGQGANEQFF
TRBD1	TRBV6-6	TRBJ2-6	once	CASSPQGAGGANVLTF
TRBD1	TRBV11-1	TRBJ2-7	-	CASSLEGTGYLNEQYF
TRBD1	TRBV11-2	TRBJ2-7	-	CASSLTGAYEQYF
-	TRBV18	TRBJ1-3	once	CASSPEGNTIYF
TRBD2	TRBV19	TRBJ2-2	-	CASKGGAGANTGELFF
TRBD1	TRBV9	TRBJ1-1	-	CASSPPGAGGTEAFF
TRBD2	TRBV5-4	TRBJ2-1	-	CASSPTRGAGDEQFF
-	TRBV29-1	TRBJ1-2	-	CSVGTQGYGYTF
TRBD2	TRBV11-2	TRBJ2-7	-	CASSWAGVNYEQYF
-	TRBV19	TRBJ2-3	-	CASSEQGKVGTDTQYF
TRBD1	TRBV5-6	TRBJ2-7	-	CASNPRGTGIYEQYF
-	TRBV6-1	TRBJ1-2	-	CASSERSGLGYTF
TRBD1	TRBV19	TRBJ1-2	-	CASSIDAGTGRGGYTF
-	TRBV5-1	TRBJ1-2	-	CASSLTRADYGYTF
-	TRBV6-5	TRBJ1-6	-	CASSSLTNSPLHF
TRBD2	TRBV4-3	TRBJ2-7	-	CASSQRLADSYEQYF
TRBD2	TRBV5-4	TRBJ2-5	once	CASSLQAGGLRETQYF
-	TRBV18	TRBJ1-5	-	CASSPREQGNQPQHF
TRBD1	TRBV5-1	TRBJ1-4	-	CASSLLDRGEKLFF
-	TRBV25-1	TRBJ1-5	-	CASSGDYGNQPQHF
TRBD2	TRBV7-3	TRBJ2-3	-	CASSFGGRDTQYF
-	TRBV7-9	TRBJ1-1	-	CASSSKGMNTEAFF
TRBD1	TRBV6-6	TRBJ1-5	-	CASALRTGSNQPQHF
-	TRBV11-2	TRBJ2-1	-	CASSKTGEQFF
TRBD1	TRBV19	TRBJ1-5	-	CASSVRQGRGNQPQHF
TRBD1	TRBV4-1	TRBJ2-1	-	CASSKNTGGAGPYNEQFF
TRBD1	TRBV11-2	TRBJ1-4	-	CASSPIRGRGSTNEKLFF
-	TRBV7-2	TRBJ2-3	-	CASSPRARDTQYF
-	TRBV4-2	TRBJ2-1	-	CASSQEGLSYNEQFF
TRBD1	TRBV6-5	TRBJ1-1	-	CASSQGVTEAFF
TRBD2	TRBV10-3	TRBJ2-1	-	CAISEGLAGAYNEQFF
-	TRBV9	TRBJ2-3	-	CASTSRGTSTDTQYF
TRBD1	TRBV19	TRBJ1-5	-	CASSEDRDKPQHF
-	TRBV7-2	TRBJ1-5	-	CASSPQLGGRWHF
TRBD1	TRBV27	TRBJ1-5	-	CASRAGQGSQPQHF
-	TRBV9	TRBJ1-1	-	CASSPPGRRTEAFF
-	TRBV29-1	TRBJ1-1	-	CSGQSYNTEAFF
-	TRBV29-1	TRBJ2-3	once	CSVEGSGYTDTQYF
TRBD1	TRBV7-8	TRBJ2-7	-	CASSLGQGAILEQYF
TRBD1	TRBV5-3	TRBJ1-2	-	CATDRGGCYGYTF
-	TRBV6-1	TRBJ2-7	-	CASSESPNYEQYF
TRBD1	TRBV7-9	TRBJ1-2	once	CASSLGVATGIDGYTF
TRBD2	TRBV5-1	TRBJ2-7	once	CASSPSAGSYEQYF